This passage covers 31 T cell receptor beta chains from one sample sequenced in a study of radiotherapy plus CTLA-4 blockade in lung cancer. The data were produced by immunoSEQ multiplex PCR, yet TCRdb's version contains in-frame clones alone and is incomplete. The sample lists around 90,000 clones, about four fifths occurring once. The sequencing here drew on peripheral blood, taken from a patient treated with radiotherapy plus ipilimumab. Receptors originate from a human donor with non-small cell lung cancer who had stable disease on radiotherapy plus ipilimumab.

This clone was detected only a few times. The J gene is TRBJ1-6, the V gene TRBV19; D call uncertain. There are 15 residues in the CDR3. The V end was cut by 7 bases, the J end by 10 bases, with 20 bases between. Germline CDR1 is LNHDA and CDR2 is SQIVND (reference sequence). In nucleotides, the CDR3 is TGTGCCAGTACCCCTGGCCGGGGAAATATCTCACCCCTCCACTTT. Translation: CASTPGRGNISPLHF.

This rearrangement joins TRBV5-1 to TRBJ1-3, with D perhaps TRBD1 (5 bases). Germline assignment: CDR1 SGHRS and CDR2 YFSETQ. Trimming cost V 5 bases and J 4 bases, with 13 bases left between them. CDR3 length equals 14 residues. In nucleotides, the CDR3 is TGCGCCAGCAGAAAAACGGGGACCGGAAACACCATATATTTT. It specifies CASRKTGTGNTIYF.

This sequence joins TRBV27 and TRBJ2-5; tentatively, D is TRBD1 (6 bases). Germline V lookup: CDR1 MNHEY, CDR2 SMNVEV (reference sequence). The CDR3 covers 14 residues. V lost 4 bases and J 5 bases, leaving 14 bases between the germline ends. Here the CDR3 reads CASSSRGAMETQYF. Here the CDR3 DNA reads TGTGCCAGCAGTTCCAGGGGAGCGATGGAGACCCAGTACTTC.

The CDR3 DNA follows: TGTGCCAGCAGCCTAAGCGGGGACTACGAGCAGTACTTC. Translation: CASSLSGDYEQYF. V and J are TRBV11-2 and TRBJ2-7, with TRBD2 matching over 7 bases. The ends lost 5 bases at V and 3 bases at J; junction bases unmatched: 4. The CDR3 spans 13 residues. Germline V gives CDR1 SGHAT, CDR2 FQNNGV.

The V gene is TRBV11-2, the J gene TRBJ2-5; TRBD2 agrees at 8 bases. There are 15 residues in the CDR3. CDR1 is SGHAT, CDR2 FQNNGV, per germline. Germline trimming cut 1 base from V and 0 bases from J; bases unmatched to any gene: 1. In nucleotides, the CDR3 is TGTGCCAGCAGCTTAGGGGGACTAGACCAAGAGACCCAGTACTTC. It translates to CASSLGGLDQETQYF.

The rearrangement uses TRBV23-1 and TRBJ1-2; 9 bases are a match to TRBD1. TRBV23-1 is classed as an ORF, of uncertain function. Trimming at V came to 2 bases and at J to 2 bases, leaving 3 bases not matched to a gene. This CDR3 region has 15 residues. The CDR3: CASSQRTGENYGYTF. CDR3 nucleotides: TGCGCCAGCAGTCAACGGACAGGGGAGAACTATGGCTACACCTTC.

This chain links TRBV27 with TRBJ2-1, with TRBD1 as a possible D gene (6 bases). The germline CDR1 and CDR2 sequences are MNHEY and SMNVEV (reference sequence). CDR3 size: 17 residues. Trimming removed 3 bases at V and 0 bases at J, with 15 bases between. The CDR3 spells CASSLDQQGASYNEQFF. The DNA of the CDR3 is TGTGCCAGCAGTTTGGACCAACAGGGCGCCTCCTACAATGAGCAGTTCTTC.

On this clone: Germline and junction disagree at one end, which may indicate a read error. Different DNA sequences within this sample yield the same CDR3. The genes are TRBV5-1 and TRBJ1-2; no clear D gene. Germline values: CDR1 SGHRS, CDR2 YFSETQ. The CDR3 runs 15 residues. CDR3 residues: CASSLAAGDNYGYTF. The CDR3 DNA follows: TGCGCTAGCAGCTTGGCGGCAGGTGATAACTATGGCTACACCTTC.

This CDR3 is CASSLWGGGSGYGYTF. CDR3 nucleotides: TGTGCCAGCAGTTTATGGGGCGGGGGCTCGGGCTATGGCTACACCTTC. The rearrangement joins TRBV28 to TRBJ1-2; maybe TRBD1 (6 bases). Germline CDR1 MDHEN, CDR2 SYDVKM. Trimming cost V 0 bases and J 4 bases, with 15 bases left between them. The CDR3 runs to 16 residues.

The V gene is TRBV2, the J gene TRBJ1-3; perhaps TRBD1 as D (5 bases). This CDR3 has 15 residues. The V gene lost 7 bases and the J gene lost 7 bases, with 20 bases spanning the gap. CDR1 SNHLY and CDR2 FYNNEI come from the germline V gene. The CDR3 nucleotides read TGTGCCAGCACATCGGGACGACTCACGGACAACACCATATATTTT. Translation gives CASTSGRLTDNTIYF.

V is TRBV29-1 and J is TRBJ2-7; perhaps TRBD1 as D (6 bases). Germline V gives CDR1 SQVTM, CDR2 ANQGSEA. The CDR3 has 15 amino acids. V was clipped by 3 bases and J by 1 base, with 16 bases between them. The CDR3 DNA follows: TGCAGCGTTGATAATTTTGTGACAGGTTCCTACGAGCAGTACTTC. Its translation: CSVDNFVTGSYEQYF.

The J gene is TRBJ2-5, the V gene TRBV2, with D perhaps TRBD1 or TRBD2 (5 bases each). The length of the CDR3 is 15 residues. V lost 6 bases to trimming and J lost 4 bases, with 18 bases between them. Germline V lookup: CDR1 SNHLY, CDR2 FYNNEI. Here the CDR3 DNA reads TGTGCCAGCAGCCCCTCCGGGGCACCGGGAGAGACCCAGTACTTC. Translated, it gives CASSPSGAPGETQYF.

Here the CDR3 DNA reads TGTGCCAGCAGCAAACAGGGGACCCTGGAGGGCTACACCTTC. Amino acids: CASSKQGTLEGYTF. This chain uses TRBV2 with TRBJ1-2; 7 bases fit TRBD1. The V gene end was trimmed by 6 bases and the J gene end by 8 bases; junction bases not matched to a gene: 12. The CDR3 is 14 amino acids. Germline values: CDR1 SNHLY, CDR2 FYNNEI.

CDR3 protein: CATSRVGGDIRELFF. CDR3 in DNA: TGTGCCACCAGCAGAGTCGGGGGGGATATTCGGGAGCTGTTTTTT. The chain is built from TRBV15 and TRBJ2-2; 8 bases fit TRBD2. The CDR3 has 15 residues. Germline V lookup: CDR1 LNHNV, CDR2 YYDKDF (reference sequence). The V gene end was trimmed by 1 base and the J gene end by 9 bases; junction bases not matched to a gene: 7.

The chain uses TRBV6-5 and TRBJ2-7, with D maybe TRBD1 (6 bases). CDR3 length: 12 amino acids. Germline V gene sequence: CDR1 MNHEY, CDR2 SVGAGI. This chain's CDR3 is CVVQGSVDEQYF. The CDR3 DNA follows: TGTGTCGTACAGGGTTCGGTCGACGAGCAGTACTTC.

This clone was seen more than once but under ten times. This chain joins TRBV28 and TRBJ1-5; the D is unclear. This CDR3 is 15 amino acids long. Germline CDR1 is MDHEN and CDR2 is SYDVKM. Trimming left V 1 base short and J 2 bases short, with 9 bases between. CDR3 region: CASSLSLAGNQPQHF. CDR3 DNA: TGTGCCAGCAGTTTATCCCTGGCAGGCAATCAGCCCCAGCATTTT.

This clone occurred once. V and J are TRBV2 and TRBJ1-5, with a possible D match to TRBD1 (6 bases). V shed 6 bases and J shed 2 bases, with 14 bases lying between them. Germline-derived CDR1 and CDR2 are SNHLY and FYNNEI. This CDR3 comprises 15 residues. In DNA form, the CDR3 reads TGTGCCAGCAGCTACAGGGCTCTGGGCAATCAGCCCCAGCATTTT. Amino acid sequence: CASSYRALGNQPQHF.

This sequence joins TRBV28 and TRBJ2-5; D call uncertain. This CDR3 spans 11 amino acids. V shed 7 bases and J shed 1 base, with 4 bases lying between them. Germline CDR1 reads MDHEN; CDR2 reads SYDVKM. CDR3 region: CASTAQETQYF. CDR3 in DNA: TGTGCCAGCACGGCCCAAGAGACCCAGTACTTC.

This chain links TRBV18 with TRBJ1-1; unclear D gene. The CDR3 length is 14 residues. V gave up 1 base and J gave up 2 bases, with 8 bases separating them. Germline CDR1 is KGHSH and CDR2 is LQKENI. The CDR3 DNA reads as TGTGCCAGCTCACCACGACATGCCAACACTGAAGCTTTCTTT. This codes for CASSPRHANTEAFF.

This rearrangement joins TRBV5-6 to TRBJ2-2, with 13 bases identical to TRBD2. V dropped 4 bases and J dropped 5; count of bases not matched to a gene: 2. The CDR3 contains 15 residues. Germline values: CDR1 SGHDT, CDR2 YYEEEE. CDR3 DNA: TGTGCCAGCAGCCGACTAGCGGGGGGTACCGGGGAGCTGTTTTTT. It translates to CASSRLAGGTGELFF. Combining the CDR3 with reference TRBV5-6 and TRBJ2-2 gives the whole variable domain DAGVTQSPTHLIKTRGQQVTLRCSPKSGHDTVSWYQQALGQGPQFIFQYYEEEERQRGNFPDRFSGHQFPNYSSELNVNALLLGDSALYLCASSRLAGGTGELFFGEGSRLTVL.

This clone was detected only a few times. The V and J genes are TRBV6-6 and TRBJ2-1, with D maybe TRBD2 (5 bases). The germline gives CDR1 MNHNY, CDR2 SVGAGI (reference sequence). This CDR3 comprises 13 residues. The V and J ends lost 6 bases and 8 bases respectively, with 14 bases between them. The CDR3 coding sequence is TGTGCCAGCAGACTATCCCCGGGGTATGAGCAGTTCTTC. Amino acids: CASRLSPGYEQFF.

This chain uses TRBV7-8 with TRBJ2-1; D may correspond to TRBD1 or TRBD2 (5 bases each). The CDR3 extends over 14 amino acids. CDR1 is SGHVS, CDR2 FQNEAQ, per germline. V was cut by 4 bases and J by 7 bases, with 14 bases left in between. CDR3 nucleotide sequence: TGTGCCAGCAGCTCTCAGGGACGGTGGAATGAGCAGTTCTTC. Translation: CASSSQGRWNEQFF. The full variable domain, in which reference TRBV7-8 and TRBJ2-1 provide the parts outside the CDR3, is GAGVSQSPRYKVAKRGQDVALRCDPISGHVSLFWYQQALGQGPEFLTYFQNEAQLDKSGLPSDRFFAERPEGSVSTLKIQRTQQEDSAVYLCASSSQGRWNEQFFGPGTRLTVL.

The chain employs TRBV27 and TRBJ1-1; D not resolved. This CDR3 contains 14 residues. Trimming removed 0 bases at V and 4 bases at J, with 9 bases between. Germline CDR1 MNHEY, CDR2 SMNVEV (reference sequence). The chain's CDR3 is CASSLSVRGTEAFF. DNA for the CDR3: TGTGCCAGCAGTTTATCGGTCCGGGGCACTGAAGCTTTCTTT.

The sample holds a few counts of this clone. The J gene is TRBJ2-3, the V gene TRBV28; 10 bases fit TRBD2. Germline CDR1 MDHEN, CDR2 SYDVKM. The CDR3 runs to 14 residues. Germline trimming cut 6 bases from V and 6 bases from J; bases unmatched to any gene: 6. Here the CDR3 reads CASSRSGRGDTQYF. The CDR3 DNA sequence: TGTGCCAGCAGCCGGAGCGGGAGGGGGGATACGCAGTATTTT.

This clone was picked up one time. The chain carries TRBV10-3 and TRBJ1-6; no reliable D call. The CDR3 loop spans 14 amino acids. The V end lost 5 bases, the J end lost 4 bases, and 9 bases lay between the germline ends. In germline, CDR1 is ENHRY, CDR2 SYGVKD. In DNA form, the CDR3 reads TGTGCCATCAGTTCGTCCTCTTATAATTCACCCCTCCACTTT. This codes for CAISSSSYNSPLHF.

This clone was seen just once. V is TRBV7-2 and J is TRBJ2-5; TRBD2 agrees at 7 bases. The length of the CDR3 is 13 residues. Germline loops: CDR1 SGHTA, CDR2 FQGNSA. Germline trimming cut 3 bases from V and 5 bases from J; bases unmatched to any gene: 3. CDR3: CASSLKRGETQYF. The CDR3 DNA follows: TGTGCCAGCAGCTTGAAGCGGGGTGAGACCCAGTACTTC.

This chain uses TRBV27 with TRBJ2-3, with TRBD1 identical over 7 bases. Trimming took 5 bases from V and 6 from J; bases not matched to a gene: 5. Germline V gene lookup returns CDR1 MNHEY and CDR2 SMNVEV (reference sequence). This CDR3 is 13 amino acids long. Written as DNA, the CDR3 is TGTGCCAGCAGTATACAGGGGATGGATACGCAGTATTTT. This translates into CASSIQGMDTQYF.

This clone has only a few counts. The rearrangement links TRBV5-1 to TRBJ2-7; tentatively, D is TRBD2 (5 bases). The germline gives CDR1 SGHRS, CDR2 YFSETQ. The CDR3 has 16 amino acids. Trimming removed 6 bases from V and 1 base from J, with 20 bases in between. CDR3 sequence: CASTPGNGVTSYEQYF. The CDR3 nucleotides read TGCGCCAGCACTCCCGGGAACGGTGTAACATCCTACGAGCAGTACTTC.

The CDR3 loop reads CTSSQGSGRACRETQYF. CDR3 sequence (DNA): TGCACCAGCAGCCAAGGTAGCGGGAGGGCCTGCCGGGAGACCCAGTACTTC. This chain uses TRBV1 with TRBJ2-5; the listed D gene, TRBD2, was not tested against the DNA. TRBV1 is reported as a pseudogene. This CDR3 comprises 17 residues.

The chain links TRBV19 to TRBJ2-4; 9 positions match TRBD1. CDR1 and CDR2 (germline): LNHDA, SQIVND (reference sequence). V shed 7 bases, J shed 6 bases, and the junction held 7 bases outside the gene matches. The CDR3 is 14 amino acids. CDR3 amino acids: CASTLGQGINIQYF. Written as DNA, the CDR3 is TGTGCCAGTACCTTGGGACAGGGTATAAACATTCAGTACTTC.

The chain recombines TRBV6-1 with TRBJ2-7, with a tentative D call TRBD2 (6 bases). The V end was cut by 4 bases, the J end by 12 bases, with 28 bases between. This CDR3 is 16 amino acids long. Germline values: CDR1 MNHNS, CDR2 SASEGT. Written as DNA, the CDR3 is TGTGCCAGCAGTGGGGGTTTAGCGGCCCCCTTTTCGCGAGGGTACTTC. Amino acid sequence: CASSGGLAAPFSRGYF.